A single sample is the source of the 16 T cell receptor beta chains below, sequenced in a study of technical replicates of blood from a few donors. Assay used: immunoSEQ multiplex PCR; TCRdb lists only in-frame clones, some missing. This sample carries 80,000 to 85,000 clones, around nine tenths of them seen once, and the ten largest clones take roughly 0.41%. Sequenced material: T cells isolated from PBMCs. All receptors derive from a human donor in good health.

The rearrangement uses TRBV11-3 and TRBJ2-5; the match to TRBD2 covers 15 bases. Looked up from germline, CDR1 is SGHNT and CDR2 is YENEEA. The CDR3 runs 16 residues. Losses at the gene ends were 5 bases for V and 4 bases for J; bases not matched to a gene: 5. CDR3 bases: TGTGCCAGCAGCACAAGGACTAGCGGGAGGGCAGAGACCCAGTACTTC. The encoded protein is CASSTRTSGRAETQYF.

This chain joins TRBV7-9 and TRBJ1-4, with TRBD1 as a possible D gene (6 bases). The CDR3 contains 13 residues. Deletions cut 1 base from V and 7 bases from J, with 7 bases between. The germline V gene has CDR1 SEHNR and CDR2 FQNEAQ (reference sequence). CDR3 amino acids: CASSLGQVEKLFF. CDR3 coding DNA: TGTGCCAGCAGCTTAGGACAGGTTGAAAAACTGTTTTTT.

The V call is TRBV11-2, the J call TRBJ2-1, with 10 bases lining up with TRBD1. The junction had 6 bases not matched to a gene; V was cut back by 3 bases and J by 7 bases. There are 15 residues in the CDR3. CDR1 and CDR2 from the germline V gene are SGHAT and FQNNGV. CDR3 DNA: TGTGCCAGCAGCTTTAGGGGACAGGGGATGAATGAGCAGTTCTTC. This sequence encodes CASSFRGQGMNEQFF. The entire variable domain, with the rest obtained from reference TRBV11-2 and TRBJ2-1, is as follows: EAGVAQSPRYKIIEKRQSVAFWCNPISGHATLYWYQQILGQGPKLLIQFQNNGVVDDSQLPKDRFSAERLKGVDSTLKIQPAKLEDSAVYLCASSFRGQGMNEQFFGPGTRLTVL.

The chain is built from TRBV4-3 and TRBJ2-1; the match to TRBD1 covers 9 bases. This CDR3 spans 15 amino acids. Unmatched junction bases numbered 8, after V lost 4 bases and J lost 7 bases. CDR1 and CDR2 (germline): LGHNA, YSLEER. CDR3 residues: CASSLTGTGLNEQFF. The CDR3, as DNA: TGCGCCAGCAGCCTAACCGGGACAGGGTTGAATGAGCAGTTCTTC.

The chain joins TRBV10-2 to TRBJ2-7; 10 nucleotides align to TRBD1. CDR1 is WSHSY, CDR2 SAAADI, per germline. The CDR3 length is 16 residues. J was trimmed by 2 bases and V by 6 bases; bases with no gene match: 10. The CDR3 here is CASSDRPGQGPYEQYF. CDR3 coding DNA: TGCGCCAGCAGCGACCGTCCGGGACAGGGGCCCTACGAGCAGTACTTC.

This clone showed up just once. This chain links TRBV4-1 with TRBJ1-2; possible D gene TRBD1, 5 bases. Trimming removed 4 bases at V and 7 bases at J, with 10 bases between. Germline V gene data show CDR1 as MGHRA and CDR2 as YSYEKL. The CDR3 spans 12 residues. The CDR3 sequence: CASSPGLSGYTF. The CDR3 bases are TGCGCCAGCAGCCCAGGGCTAAGTGGCTACACCTTC.

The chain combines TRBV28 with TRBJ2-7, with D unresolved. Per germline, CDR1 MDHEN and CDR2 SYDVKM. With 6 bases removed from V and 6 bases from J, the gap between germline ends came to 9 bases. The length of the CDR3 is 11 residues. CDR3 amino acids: CASRGLIEQYF. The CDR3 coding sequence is TGTGCCAGCAGGGGCCTAATCGAGCAGTACTTC.

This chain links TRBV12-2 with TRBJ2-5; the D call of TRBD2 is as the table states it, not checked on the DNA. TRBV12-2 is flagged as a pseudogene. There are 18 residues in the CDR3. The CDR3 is CASRSRPFSGYPQETQYF. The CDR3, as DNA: TGTGCAAGTCGCTCCCGCCCATTTAGCGGGTACCCGCAAGAGACCCAGTACTTC.

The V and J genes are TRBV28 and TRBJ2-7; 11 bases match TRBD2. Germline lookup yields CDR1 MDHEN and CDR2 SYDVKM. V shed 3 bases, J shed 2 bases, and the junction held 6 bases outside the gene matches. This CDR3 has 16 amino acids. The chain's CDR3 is CASSFSGLAEAYEQYF. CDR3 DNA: TGTGCCAGCAGTTTCTCGGGACTAGCGGAGGCCTACGAGCAGTACTTC.

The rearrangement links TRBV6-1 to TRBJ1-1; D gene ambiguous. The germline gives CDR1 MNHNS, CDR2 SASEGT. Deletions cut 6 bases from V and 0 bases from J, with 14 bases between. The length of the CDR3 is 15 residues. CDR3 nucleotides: TGTGCCAGCAGGTTGAGTACCGGGGTGAACACTGAAGCTTTCTTT. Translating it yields CASRLSTGVNTEAFF.

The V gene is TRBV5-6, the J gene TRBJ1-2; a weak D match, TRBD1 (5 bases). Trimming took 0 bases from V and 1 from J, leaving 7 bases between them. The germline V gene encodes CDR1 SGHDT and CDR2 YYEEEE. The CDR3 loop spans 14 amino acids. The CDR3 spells CASSLGGDNYGYTF. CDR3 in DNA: TGTGCCAGCAGCTTGGGGGGCGATAACTATGGCTACACCTTC.

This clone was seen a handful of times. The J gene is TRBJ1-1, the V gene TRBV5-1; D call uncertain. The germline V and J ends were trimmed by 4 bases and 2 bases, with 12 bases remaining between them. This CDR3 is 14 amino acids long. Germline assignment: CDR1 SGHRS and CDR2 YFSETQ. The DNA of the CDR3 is TGCGCCAGCAGCAGAAAGCAGGTCAACACTGAAGCTTTCTTT. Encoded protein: CASSRKQVNTEAFF.

The CDR3 here is CASSELGGTEAFF. The CDR3 DNA sequence: TGTGCCAGCAGTGAGTTAGGGGGCACTGAAGCTTTCTTT. The chain carries TRBV2 and TRBJ1-1, with D perhaps matching TRBD1 (6 bases). Germline V lookup: CDR1 SNHLY, CDR2 FYNNEI. V lost 3 bases, J lost 4 bases, and 9 bases lay in between. CDR3 length: 13 amino acids.

The CDR3 nucleotides are TGCGCCAGCAGCCAAGAGCTCGCATACCAGTTGGATACGCAGTATTTT. Residues: CASSQELAYQLDTQYF. The chain recombines TRBV4-3 with TRBJ2-3; D not certain. CDR1 and CDR2 from the germline V gene are LGHNA and YSLEER. The V end was cut by 0 bases, the J end by 6 bases, with 16 bases between. This CDR3 has 16 amino acids.

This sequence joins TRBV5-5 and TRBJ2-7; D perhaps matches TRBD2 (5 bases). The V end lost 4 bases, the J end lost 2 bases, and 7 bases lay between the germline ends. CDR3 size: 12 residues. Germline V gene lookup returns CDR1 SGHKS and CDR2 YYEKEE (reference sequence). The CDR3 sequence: CASSRSAYEQYF. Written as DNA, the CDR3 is TGTGCCAGCAGCCGTAGCGCCTACGAGCAGTACTTC.

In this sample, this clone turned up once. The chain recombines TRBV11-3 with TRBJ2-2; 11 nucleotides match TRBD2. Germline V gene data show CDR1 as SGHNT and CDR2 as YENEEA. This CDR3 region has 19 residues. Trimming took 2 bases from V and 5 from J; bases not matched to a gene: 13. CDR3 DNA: TGTGCCAGCAGCTTACAACTTTTAGCGGGAGGGGAGGGAACCGGGGAGCTGTTTTTT. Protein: CASSLQLLAGGEGTGELFF.